One and the same sample provided the 17 T cell receptor beta chains below, sequenced in a study of OX40 agonist ivuxolimab in advanced cancers. The repertoire was sequenced with immunoSEQ multiplex PCR; TCRdb's copy has only in-frame clones and lacks some. This table holds under 45,000 clones, 80% found once. The sample here was CD4+ or CD8+ T cells sorted from blood, taken in a trial of the OX40 agonist ivuxolimab. Receptors were obtained from an adult with an advanced solid tumor such as melanoma, head and neck, liver or kidney cancer.

This chain connects TRBV18 to TRBJ2-1; TRBD2 might be the D (6 bases). Per germline, CDR1 KGHSH and CDR2 LQKENI. Trimming cost V 3 bases and J 2 bases, with 14 bases left between them. This CDR3 contains 16 residues. The CDR3 DNA sequence: TGTGCCAGCTCACCCCCGAGTGGAGGGACCTACAATGAGCAGTTCTTC. Protein sequence: CASSPPSGGTYNEQFF.

The chain joins TRBV15 to TRBJ1-3, with D hard to call. CDR1 and CDR2 (germline): LNHNV, YYDKDF (reference sequence). The CDR3 consists of 16 residues. Trimming shortened V by 0 bases and J by 4 bases, and 13 bases separated the two germline ends. As DNA, the CDR3 is TGTGCCACCAGCAGAGAGAGCGGGAGGGCGGGAAACACCATATATTTT. The encoded protein is CATSRESGRAGNTIYF.

The CDR3 loop reads CASSRSTSGRSSEQFF. The DNA of the CDR3 is TGCGCCAGCAGCCGAAGTACTAGCGGGAGGAGTAGTGAGCAGTTCTTC. The rearrangement joins TRBV4-1 to TRBJ2-1; 12 positions agree with TRBD2. The V gene's germline CDR1 is MGHRA and CDR2 YSYEKL. Trimming cost V 4 bases and J 9 bases; bases outside gene matches: 10. CDR3 length: 16 residues.

This sequence joins TRBV7-6 and TRBJ2-3, with TRBD2 identical over 9 bases. Per the germline V gene, CDR1 is SGHVS and CDR2 is FNYEAQ. This CDR3 region has 16 residues. J was trimmed by 2 bases and V by 8 bases; bases with no gene match: 11. DNA of the CDR3: TGTGCCAGCTCCCCGGGACTAGCTGAGCCCACAGATACGCAGTATTTT. It yields the protein CASSPGLAEPTDTQYF.

The chain is built from TRBV6-1 and TRBJ1-5; D not certain. Trimming took 7 bases from V and 6 from J, leaving 19 bases between them. The CDR3 extends over 15 amino acids. Looked up from germline, CDR1 is MNHNS and CDR2 is SASEGT. This chain's CDR3 is CASKPGRDRGQPQHF. Written as DNA, the CDR3 is TGTGCCAGCAAGCCGGGTAGGGATCGGGGTCAGCCCCAGCATTTT.

This rearrangement joins TRBV12-5 to TRBJ2-7, with D perhaps matching TRBD1 (5 bases). Deletions cut 6 bases from V and 4 bases from J, with 10 bases between. Germline V gene sequence: CDR1 LGHNT, CDR2 FRNRAP. The CDR3 has 12 residues. The DNA of the CDR3 is TGTGCTAGTGGACCCGACAGTTACGAGCAGTACTTC. Translating it yields CASGPDSYEQYF.

V and J are TRBV11-2 and TRBJ1-5; TRBD1 might be the D (6 bases). Looked up from germline, CDR1 is SGHAT and CDR2 is FQNNGV. V lost 8 bases to trimming and J lost 11 bases, with 34 bases between them. The CDR3 length is 18 residues. The CDR3 bases are TGTGCCAGCTGGATCGGGCTAGTTTCTCGGACAGCGGTAAAGGCCCAGCATTTT. Amino acids: CASWIGLVSRTAVKAQHF.

The chain uses TRBV15 and TRBJ2-1, with a tentative D call TRBD1 (6 bases). V was trimmed by 3 bases and J by 10 bases, leaving 10 bases between them. CDR3 length: 12 amino acids. Germline loops: CDR1 LNHNV, CDR2 YYDKDF (reference sequence). The CDR3 DNA sequence: TGTGCCACCAGCAGGGGTGGGACAGAGCAGTTCTTC. It is translated as CATSRGGTEQFF.

The chain combines TRBV2 with TRBJ1-2; a weak D match, TRBD1 (5 bases). The V gene lost 4 bases and the J gene lost 4 bases, with 13 bases spanning the gap. Germline CDR1 SNHLY, CDR2 FYNNEI. This CDR3 has 14 amino acids. DNA of the CDR3: TGTGCCAGCAGTGCCGGGGGACGGACCTATGGCTACACCTTC. It translates to CASSAGGRTYGYTF.

The rearrangement uses TRBV5-6 and TRBJ2-7, with unresolved D. This CDR3 is built from 13 residues. Germline V gene data show CDR1 as SGHDT and CDR2 as YYEEEE. V was shortened by 0 bases and J by 2 bases, with 6 bases between the two germline ends. The CDR3 DNA follows: TGTGCCAGCAGCTTGGTCCAGACCTACGAGCAGTACTTC. It translates to CASSLVQTYEQYF.

The genes are TRBV30 and TRBJ2-2, with D perhaps matching TRBD2 (5 bases). With 0 bases removed from V and 7 bases from J, the gap between germline ends came to 6 bases. CDR3 length: 12 amino acids. Germline loops: CDR1 GTSNPN, CDR2 SVGIG (reference sequence). The CDR3 nucleotides read TGTGCCTGGAGTGTAGGGAGCGGGGAGCTGTTTTTT. Encoded protein: CAWSVGSGELFF.

The chain is built from TRBV28 and TRBJ1-2; TRBD1 matches 9 bases. CDR1 MDHEN and CDR2 SYDVKM come from the germline V gene. The CDR3 covers 14 residues. Trimming cost V 8 bases and J 7 bases; bases outside gene matches: 11. CDR3 region: CASAGTGRSAGYTF. CDR3 nucleotide sequence: TGTGCCAGCGCCGGGACAGGGCGTTCGGCTGGCTACACCTTC.

This clone was detected only a few times. The chain combines TRBV18 with TRBJ1-3, with 11 nucleotides matching TRBD1. With 6 bases clipped from V and 0 bases from J, the junction kept 4 bases outside the gene matches. In germline, CDR1 is KGHSH, CDR2 LQKENI. CDR3 length: 16 amino acids. DNA of the CDR3: TGTGCCAGCTCGGACAGGGGGCGAGGCTCTGGAAACACCATATATTTT. Translation gives CASSDRGRGSGNTIYF.

The chain joins TRBV5-6 to TRBJ1-3; D unresolved. V was shortened by 3 bases and J by 4 bases, with 8 bases between the two germline ends. The CDR3 sequence is 13 residues long. Germline CDR1 is SGHDT and CDR2 is YYEEEE. The CDR3 reads CASSSARGNTIYF. DNA for the CDR3: TGTGCCAGCAGCTCCGCGCGGGGAAACACCATATATTTT.

V and J are TRBV27 and TRBJ2-5, with TRBD1 identical over 9 bases. CDR3 length equals 16 residues. The trim removed 5 bases at V and 5 bases at J, leaving 12 bases unmatched. Germline CDR1 reads MNHEY; CDR2 reads SMNVEV (reference sequence). The CDR3 nucleotides read TGTGCCAGCAGTATGACCCCGGGACAGGGTCGGGAGACCCAGTACTTC. The encoded protein is CASSMTPGQGRETQYF.

The rearrangement uses TRBV5-5 and TRBJ1-1; TRBD1 agrees at 7 bases. CDR3 length: 14 amino acids. The trim removed 2 bases at V and 3 bases at J, leaving 4 bases unmatched. Germline values: CDR1 SGHKS, CDR2 YYEKEE (reference sequence). CDR3 nucleotides: TGTGCCAGCAGCTTTCAGGGGGGAGACACTGAAGCTTTCTTT. As protein: CASSFQGGDTEAFF. Full variable domain (missing parts from reference TRBV5-5 and TRBJ1-1): DAGVTQSPTHLIKTRGQQVTLRCSPISGHKSVSWYQQVLGQGPQFIFQYYEKEERGRGNFPDRFSARQFPNYSSELNVNALLLGDSALYLCASSFQGGDTEAFFGQGTRLTVV.

V gene TRBV10-3 combines with J gene TRBJ2-3; D could derive from TRBD1 or TRBD2 (5 bases each). Trimming removed 0 bases from V and 5 bases from J, with 12 bases in between. Germline CDR1 is ENHRY and CDR2 is SYGVKD. CDR3 length: 15 amino acids. CDR3 nucleotide sequence: TGTGCCATCAGTGAGTCCGGGGCCTGGGGAGATACGCAGTATTTT. It translates to CAISESGAWGDTQYF.